The 26 T cell receptor beta chains reported below all come from one sample, sequenced in a study of CD8+ T cells in alopecia areata. Extracted RNA was reverse transcribed, and the resulting cDNA served as sequencing template. Generated by immunoSEQ multiplex PCR, the TCRdb table keeps only in-frame clones and is missing some. This table has hundreds of thousands of clones, over 45% appearing once. Treatment given: oral pan-JAK inhibitor, 5-10 mg twice daily. Sequencing used CD4+ T cells sorted from blood, obtained at week 52, from a patient treated with tofacitinib. The receptor source for this set is a human donor with alopecia areata.

This clone was seen a handful of times. This rearrangement joins TRBV18 to TRBJ2-5; D gene unclear. The CDR3 length is 13 residues. CDR1 KGHSH and CDR2 LQKENI come from the germline V gene. The V end was cut by 2 bases, the J end by 4 bases, with 8 bases between. The CDR3 nucleotides are TGTGCCAGCTCACCAGGGGTCGGAGAGACCCAGTACTTC. Encoded protein: CASSPGVGETQYF.

The genes are TRBV7-9 and TRBJ2-1; no clear D gene. Per the germline V gene, CDR1 is SEHNR and CDR2 is FQNEAQ (reference sequence). Deletions cut 0 bases from V and 1 base from J, with 13 bases between. The CDR3 is made up of 17 amino acids. The CDR3 DNA is TGTGCCAGCAGCTTAGCGCTAGGCGTTGAATCCTACAATGAGCAGTTCTTC. This codes for CASSLALGVESYNEQFF.

J is TRBJ2-7 and V is TRBV29-1, with TRBD1 matching over 11 bases. In germline, CDR1 is SQVTM, CDR2 ANQGSEA. The CDR3 runs to 14 residues. V trimming: 0 bases; J trimming: 7 bases; junction bases outside the gene matches: 5. CDR3 coding DNA: TGCAGCGTTGAAGAAGGACAGGGGGCAGGGGAGCAGTACTTC. It codes for CSVEEGQGAGEQYF.

The chain recombines TRBV13 with TRBJ2-7; TRBD1 aligns across 8 bases. Germline lookup yields CDR1 PRHDT and CDR2 FYEKMQ (reference sequence). The CDR3 contains 13 residues. After removal of 5 bases from V and 4 bases from J, the junction contained 4 bases not matched to a gene. The DNA for the CDR3 is TGTGCCAGCAGCCCAAGGGACAGGTACGAGCAGTACTTC. It specifies CASSPRDRYEQYF.

The rearrangement uses TRBV6-6 and TRBJ2-3; D perhaps matches TRBD2 (5 bases). Germline lookup yields CDR1 MNHNY and CDR2 SVGAGI (reference sequence). V lost 3 bases, J lost 4 bases, and 11 bases lay in between. This CDR3 spans 14 amino acids. The CDR3 coding sequence is TGTGCCAGCAGTTATGGCAGGCGGGCAGATACGCAGTATTTT. Residues: CASSYGRRADTQYF.

The rearrangement uses TRBV4-3 and TRBJ1-1; 8 bases are a match to TRBD1. The ends lost 4 bases at V and 5 bases at J; junction bases unmatched: 15. The CDR3 is 17 amino acids. Germline CDR1 is LGHNA and CDR2 is YSLEER. The CDR3 sequence: CASSLHVAGGVGTEAFF. For the CDR3, the DNA is TGCGCCAGCAGCCTTCACGTGGCAGGGGGCGTAGGGACTGAAGCTTTCTTT.

This clone was detected only a few times. The rearrangement joins TRBV19 to TRBJ2-7; D might be TRBD2 (7 bases). The CDR3 runs 14 residues. Trimming left V 3 bases short and J 3 bases short, with 12 bases between. CDR1 is LNHDA, CDR2 SQIVND, per germline (reference sequence). The CDR3, as DNA: TGTGCCAGTAGTATGAGCGGGACAAACTACGAGCAGTACTTC. It yields the protein CASSMSGTNYEQYF. Full variable domain (missing parts from reference TRBV19 and TRBJ2-7): DGGITQSPKYLFRKEGQNVTLSCEQNLNHDAMYWYRQDPGQGLRLIYYSQIVNDFQKGDIAEGYSVSREKKESFPLTVTSAQKNPTAFYLCASSMSGTNYEQYFGPGTRLTVT.

The chain uses TRBV25-1 and TRBJ1-5, with D possibly TRBD1 on 5 matching bases. V lost 7 bases to trimming and J lost 2 bases, with 9 bases between them. CDR1 and CDR2 (germline): MGHDK, SYGVNS. There are 13 residues in the CDR3. The CDR3 DNA is TGTGCCAGCACAGGGATTGGCAATCAGCCCCAGCATTTT. Protein product: CASTGIGNQPQHF.

This clone has a single count. The J gene is TRBJ1-1, the V gene TRBV30; D gene uncertain. The CDR3 totals 12 residues. V lost 4 bases to trimming and J lost 2 bases, with 8 bases between them. Germline CDR1 is GTSNPN and CDR2 is SVGIG (reference sequence). The CDR3 is CAWNRINTEAFF. As DNA, the CDR3 is TGTGCCTGGAATCGCATAAACACTGAAGCTTTCTTT. The full variable domain, with the rest looked up from reference TRBV30 and TRBJ1-1, is SQTIHQWPATLVQPVGSPLSLECTVEGTSNPNLYWYRQAAGRGLQLLFYSVGIGQISSEVPQNLSASRPQDRQFILSSKKLLLSDSGFYLCAWNRINTEAFFGQGTRLTVV.

The chain carries TRBV21-1 and TRBJ1-1. TRBV21-1 is a documented pseudogene. This CDR3 is 16 amino acids long. The CDR3: CASTSGTMVGDTEAFF. The CDR3 bases are TGTGCCAGCACCAGTGGGACGATGGTGGGGGACACTGAAGCTTTCTTT.

V gene TRBV6-4 combines with J gene TRBJ2-1; D uncertain. V gave up 6 bases and J gave up 7 bases, with 7 bases separating them. Germline CDR1 reads MRHNA; CDR2 reads SNTAGT. The CDR3 runs 11 residues. Here the CDR3 reads CASSYGNEQFF. In nucleotides, the CDR3 is TGTGCCAGCAGCTACGGAAATGAGCAGTTCTTC.

V is TRBV30 and J is TRBJ1-4; D unclear. CDR3 size: 11 residues. Trimming left V 2 bases short and J 9 bases short, with 7 bases between. Germline lookup yields CDR1 GTSNPN and CDR2 SVGIG (reference sequence). CDR3: CAWSSLQKLFF. The DNA of the CDR3 is TGTGCCTGGAGTTCGCTGCAAAAACTGTTTTTT.

This clone occurred a few times. The CDR3, as DNA: TGCGCCAGCAGCTTGGGACAGGGGGCCACCGGGGAGCTGTTTTTT. It is translated as CASSLGQGATGELFF. J is TRBJ2-2 and V is TRBV5-1; TRBD1 agrees at 10 bases. The germline V gene has CDR1 SGHRS and CDR2 YFSETQ. The CDR3 runs 15 residues. The ends lost 0 bases at V and 4 bases at J; junction bases unmatched: 0.

This clone has only a few counts. J is TRBJ2-1 and V is TRBV5-1, with 8 bases fitting TRBD1. The V gene's germline CDR1 is SGHRS and CDR2 YFSETQ. The CDR3 sequence is 16 residues long. V dropped 3 bases and J dropped 0; count of bases not matched to a gene: 5. CDR3: CASSSGQGSSYNEQFF. CDR3 nucleotide sequence: TGCGCCAGCAGCTCTGGACAGGGAAGCTCCTACAATGAGCAGTTCTTC.

V usage is TRBV30 and J usage is TRBJ2-1; D remains unclear. V lost 1 base and J 10 bases, leaving 11 bases between the germline ends. Germline loops: CDR1 GTSNPN, CDR2 SVGIG (reference sequence). The CDR3 has 12 residues. The CDR3 sequence: CAWSATTWEQFF. The CDR3 DNA sequence: TGTGCCTGGAGTGCCACGACTTGGGAGCAGTTCTTC. Together with reference TRBV30 and TRBJ2-1, the CDR3 gives the full variable domain: SQTIHQWPATLVQPVGSPLSLECTVEGTSNPNLYWYRQAAGRGLQLLFYSVGIGQISSEVPQNLSASRPQDRQFILSSKKLLLSDSGFYLCAWSATTWEQFFGPGTRLTVL.

This clone was observed a single time. V and J are TRBV10-3 and TRBJ1-1; D unclear. The CDR3 has 14 amino acids. Germline CDR1 is ENHRY and CDR2 is SYGVKD. Trimming cost V 0 bases and J 1 base, with 6 bases left between them. CDR3 DNA sequence: TGTGCCATCAGTGAGTCAGCAGAGAACACTGAAGCTTTCTTT. Translation: CAISESAENTEAFF.

The V and J genes are TRBV7-6 and TRBJ2-7; 7 bases align to TRBD2. This CDR3 is 14 amino acids long. V was pared by 5 bases and J by 4 bases, with 8 bases of the junction left unmatched. CDR1 and CDR2 (germline): SGHVS, FNYEAQ. The CDR3 DNA sequence: TGTGCCAGCAGCCTGCTGATCGGGGGGTACGAGCAGTACTTC. It codes for CASSLLIGGYEQYF.

This clone showed up just once. The chain carries TRBV5-1 and TRBJ2-7; 8 bases fit TRBD2. Trimming removed 2 bases from V and 4 bases from J; junction bases left unmatched: 5. The CDR3 totals 14 residues. The germline V gene encodes CDR1 SGHRS and CDR2 YFSETQ. This CDR3 is CASSLETSEYEQYF. DNA for the CDR3: TGCGCCAGCAGCTTAGAGACTAGCGAGTACGAGCAGTACTTC.

This clone was observed a single time. The CDR3 DNA follows: TGTGCCTGGAGTGTACCGACAGGGGCTACCGGGGAGCTGTTTTTT. This gives the protein CAWSVPTGATGELFF. The gene calls are TRBV30 and TRBJ2-2; 8 nucleotides align to TRBD1. Looked up from germline, CDR1 is GTSNPN and CDR2 is SVGIG (reference sequence). The V and J ends lost 0 bases and 5 bases, in that order; junction bases with no gene match: 5. The CDR3 runs 15 residues. Full variable domain (rest looked up from reference TRBV30 and TRBJ2-2): SQTIHQWPATLVQPVGSPLSLECTVEGTSNPNLYWYRQAAGRGLQLLFYSVGIGQISSEVPQNLSASRPQDRQFILSSKKLLLSDSGFYLCAWSVPTGATGELFFGEGSRLTVL.

The table lists this clone with a count of one. The V and J genes are TRBV29-1 and TRBJ2-2, with TRBD1 matching 7 bases. Looked up from germline, CDR1 is SQVTM and CDR2 is ANQGSEA. Losses at the gene ends were 4 bases for V and 2 bases for J; bases not matched to a gene: 7. CDR3 length equals 15 residues. The CDR3 is CSVVEDRRNTGELFF. CDR3 DNA sequence: TGCAGCGTTGTGGAGGACAGGAGAAACACCGGGGAGCTGTTTTTT.

This chain connects TRBV7-2 to TRBJ2-5; the D gene is possibly TRBD2 (5 bases). CDR3 size: 13 residues. Trimming left V 2 bases short and J 4 bases short, with 8 bases between. CDR1 SGHTA and CDR2 FQGNSA come from the germline V gene. The CDR3 here is CASSLKRLETQYF. For the CDR3, the DNA is TGTGCCAGCAGCTTAAAGCGGTTAGAGACCCAGTACTTC.

This clone was observed a few times. The V and J genes are TRBV7-8 and TRBJ2-3; D not resolved. The CDR3 is made up of 15 amino acids. Trimming left V 7 bases short and J 1 base short, with 15 bases between. The germline CDR1 and CDR2 sequences are SGHVS and FQNEAQ. The CDR3 DNA reads TGTGCCAGCACCCTCTCTCGTTGGGGCACAGATACGCAGTATTTT. Protein sequence: CASTLSRWGTDTQYF.

This clone was observed a handful of times. The V and J genes are TRBV10-3 and TRBJ1-2; 9 nucleotides line up with TRBD1. Germline CDR1 and CDR2: ENHRY and SYGVKD. V was pared by 6 bases and J by 6 bases, with 2 bases of the junction left unmatched. The CDR3 contains 12 residues. The CDR3 nucleotides are TGTGCCATCAGCCGGGACAGGGATGGCTACACCTTC. Translated: CAISRDRDGYTF.

The chain carries TRBV5-1 and TRBJ2-7; 7 nucleotides match TRBD1. Germline CDR1 reads SGHRS; CDR2 reads YFSETQ. This CDR3 has 13 residues. The J segment lost 3 bases and the V segment lost 3 bases, leaving 3 bases of the junction unmatched. The CDR3 reads CASSSGTDYEQYF. DNA for the CDR3: TGCGCCAGCAGCTCCGGGACAGACTACGAGCAGTACTTC.

The chain is built from TRBV2 and TRBJ1-2; D may be TRBD1 (5 bases). The CDR3 contains 14 residues. The germline V gene has CDR1 SNHLY and CDR2 FYNNEI. The V end lost 1 base, the J end lost 8 bases, and 14 bases lay between the germline ends. The CDR3 reads CASSEGRGAVGYTF. The CDR3 region has the DNA TGTGCCAGCAGTGAAGGGAGGGGTGCTGTCGGCTACACCTTC.

This clone was found many times. The chain uses TRBV27 and TRBJ2-7; D gene unclear. The germline gives CDR1 MNHEY, CDR2 SMNVEV (reference sequence). The CDR3 loop spans 11 amino acids. Trimming stripped 5 bases from V and 0 bases from J, with 2 bases between. As DNA, the CDR3 is TGTGCCAGCAGTACCTCCTACGAGCAGTACTTC. Encoded protein: CASSTSYEQYF.